This T cell receptor beta chain was retrieved from a study of regulatory T cells in long-lasting Graves disease. This clonotype was detected many times. Its specificity is unknown. This CDR3 is built from 15 residues. Germline V gene data show CDR1 as SEHNR and CDR2 as FQNEAQ (reference sequence). V lost 4 bases to trimming and J lost 3 bases, with 16 bases between them. Whole-study findings and limits: Those with persistent Graves' had less TCR diversity than newly diagnosed patients.

Sequencing libraries for TCR beta were prepared with iRepertoire HTBI primers and Arm-PCR of CDR3 regions. Authors' methods: Analysis of the samples identified under 80 TRBV and over 13 TRBJ segments. TCRdb re-derived calls from the multiplex PCR reads in MiXCR, one entry per CDR3 protein. TCRdb, rather than the study authors, made the V and J calls. This sample has hundreds of thousands of distinct CDR3 sequences; approximately 15% occur once, and the top ten carry about 17%. Time point meaning: newly diagnosed GD, antithyroid drugs for less than 3 months. PBMC-extracted RNA yielded the TCR library. These data also featured in a second study, about T cells in Graves' hyperthyroidism and ophthalmopathy. That source adds: Patients having uncontrolled infection, another autoimmune disease, pregnancy or lactation were not included. HTBI primers were employed in a first-round RT-PCR of the TCR CDR3.

The sequence was obtained from a woman aged 25 to 39 with Graves disease. The material was peripheral blood mononuclear cells (PBMCs), obtained at new diagnosis, from a patient treated with antithyroid drugs. The chain has TRBV7-9 and TRBJ2-7; a weak D match, TRBD1 (6 bases). CDR3 sequence (DNA): TGTGCCAGCAGCTCTATCTCGACAGGCCACTACGAGCAGTACTTC. This translates into CASSSISTGHYEQYF.